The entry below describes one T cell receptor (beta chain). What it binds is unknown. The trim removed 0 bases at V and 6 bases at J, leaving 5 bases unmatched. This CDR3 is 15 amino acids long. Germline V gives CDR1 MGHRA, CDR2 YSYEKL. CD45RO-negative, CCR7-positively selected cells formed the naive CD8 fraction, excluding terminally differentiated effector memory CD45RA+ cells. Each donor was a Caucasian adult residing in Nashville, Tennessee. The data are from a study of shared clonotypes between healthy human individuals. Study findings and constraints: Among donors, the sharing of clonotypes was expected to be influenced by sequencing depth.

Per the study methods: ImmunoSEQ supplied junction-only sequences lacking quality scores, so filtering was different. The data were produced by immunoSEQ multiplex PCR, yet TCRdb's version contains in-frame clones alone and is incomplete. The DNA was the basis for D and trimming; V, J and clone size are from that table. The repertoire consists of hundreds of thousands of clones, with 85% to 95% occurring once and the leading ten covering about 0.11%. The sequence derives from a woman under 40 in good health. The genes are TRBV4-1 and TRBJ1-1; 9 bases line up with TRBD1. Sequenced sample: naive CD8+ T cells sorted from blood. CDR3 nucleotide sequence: TGCGCCAGCAGCCAAGAAGGGACAGGGTTCGCTGAAGCTTTCTTT. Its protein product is CASSQEGTGFAEAFF.